The T cell receptor beta chain described here comes from a study of lymphopenia after photon versus proton radiotherapy. The table came from immunoSEQ multiplex PCR; TCRdb's copy has only in-frame clones and leaves some out. The data show 150,000 to 200,000 clones, with more than 85% seen just once and roughly 4.7% held by the top ten. Study observations and caveats: Oligoclonal CD8+ Temra expansion after nadir drove photon patients' diversity drop. A bigger post-nadir fall in TCR diversity correlated inversely with survival time in deceased patients. Photon-treated patients lost naive T cells and TCR diversity; proton-treated stayed stable.

With respect to this clone: Antigen specificity is unknown.

Germline V gene lookup returns CDR1 SGDLS and CDR2 YYNGEE. The CDR3 consists of 11 residues. The V end lost 0 bases, the J end lost 10 bases, and 5 bases lay between the germline ends. Here the sequenced sample was peripheral blood, taken from a patient treated with photon-based radiotherapy. The sequence was obtained from a man aged 45 to 65 with gastric cancer. V and J are TRBV9 and TRBJ2-1; D gene unclear. In nucleotides, the CDR3 is TGTGCCAGCAGCGTAGGGGTGGAGCAGTTCTTC. Its translation: CASSVGVEQFF.